The 3 T cell receptor beta chains listed next were all sequenced from one sample in a study of early T cells in non-severe SARS-CoV-2 infection. MiXCR, applied by TCRdb to the 5' RACE reads, yields one record per CDR3 protein. This table holds 84,000 or so distinct CDR3 sequences, 14% found once. Sequencing was performed on whole blood. The receptors originated from an adult who was a healthcare worker with PCR-confirmed SARS-CoV-2 infection or an uninfected control (not recorded which).

The rearrangement links TRBV6-1 to TRBJ2-2, with 8 bases aligning to TRBD1. Trimming at V came to 4 bases and at J to 6 bases, leaving 4 bases not matched to a gene. The germline V gene encodes CDR1 MNHNS and CDR2 SASEGT. This CDR3 contains 14 residues. This CDR3 is CASSVWTGPGELFF. As DNA, the CDR3 is TGTGCCAGCAGTGTATGGACAGGGCCCGGGGAGCTGTTTTTT.

CDR3 DNA sequence: TGTGCCAGCAAACCGACTAGCGGGGCTGAGCAGTACTTC. Protein product: CASKPTSGAEQYF. The V and J genes are TRBV28 and TRBJ2-7; 11 bases line up with TRBD2. Germline trimming cut 7 bases from V and 7 bases from J; bases unmatched to any gene: 6. There are 13 residues in the CDR3. Germline values: CDR1 MDHEN, CDR2 SYDVKM.

V usage is TRBV5-6 and J usage is TRBJ2-2, with D possibly being TRBD2 (7 bases). Between the trimmed V and J ends, which lost 1 base and 0 bases, there was a span of 10 bases. The CDR3 is made up of 16 amino acids. Germline CDR1 is SGHDT and CDR2 is YYEEEE. CDR3 in amino acids: CASSLSGGPNTGELFF. DNA of the CDR3: TGTGCCAGCAGCTTGTCGGGGGGCCCGAACACCGGGGAGCTGTTTTTT. The full variable domain, with the rest looked up from reference TRBV5-6 and TRBJ2-2, is DAGVTQSPTHLIKTRGQQVTLRCSPKSGHDTVSWYQQALGQGPQFIFQYYEEEERQRGNFPDRFSGHQFPNYSSELNVNALLLGDSALYLCASSLSGGPNTGELFFGEGSRLTVL.